These 2 T cell receptor beta chains were all obtained from the same sample, sequenced in a study of technical replicates of blood from a few donors. TCRdb's copy holds only in-frame clones and misses some; the assay was immunoSEQ multiplex PCR. The data show tens of thousands of clones, with around nine tenths seen just once and roughly 5% held by the top ten. The sequenced sample consisted of PBMCs. These receptors all come from a human donor in good health. Some clones in this sample may be carry-over from other donors' samples.

This chain links TRBV5-8 with TRBJ2-5; D remains unclear. The CDR3 extends over 12 amino acids. Trimming took off 4 bases at V and 3 bases at J, with 7 bases between the two ends. Germline CDR1 reads SGHTS; CDR2 reads YDEGEE. The CDR3 coding sequence is TGTGCCAGCAGCGACAAGGAAGAGACCCAGTACTTC. Its translation is CASSDKEETQYF.

The gene calls are TRBV2 and TRBJ2-7, with D perhaps TRBD2 (6 bases). The V gene lost 7 bases and the J gene lost 6 bases, with 19 bases spanning the gap. The CDR3 spans 14 residues. Germline V gene data show CDR1 as SNHLY and CDR2 as FYNNEI. The CDR3 region has the DNA TGTGCCAGCACGACCACCGGGGGTGGCAGCGAGCAGTACTTC. Translation gives CASTTTGGGSEQYF.